This T cell receptor (beta chain) was identified during a study of blood T cell repertoires in COVID-19 (TCRdb year 2020). Turning to the overall study: The collaborator samples originated in the United States, Italy and Spain and spanned the acute and convalescent phases of COVID-19. The material from the prospective study consisted of cDNA or gDNA derived from T cells, B-cell-depleted T cells, or PBMCs. Deeply sampled blood TCRbeta repertoires from subjects exposed to, actively infected with, or recovered from COVID-19 were included in the dataset. A freely available public database, intended as a resource for researchers studying the immune response to SARS-CoV-2, is where the repertoires were released. Samples were obtained from the ongoing ImmuneRACE study (first 160 participants) and from 950 to 1,500 subjects provided by 6 global collaborators. Nearly every sample came with metadata listing a de-identified subject ID, COVID-19 status, age in years and sex. Where available, HLA class I and class II types were taken from metadata supplied by the sample provider and were not determined by assay-based typing.

Study-level results and caveats: Clinical and demographic metadata were provided uncurated, with the amount varying by source and participant.

The immunoSEQ Assay, a bias-controlled multiplex PCR, was used to amplify TCRbeta CDR3 regions from genomic DNA. The source study handled its data this way. Nucleated cell counts per sample were estimated from amplification of reference gene primers within the assay. To quantify the absolute abundance of each unique TCRbeta CDR3 rearrangement, sequence reads were collapsed and filtered. Productive Simpson clonality was computed per sample as the square root of Simpson's diversity index over productive rearrangements. TCRdb provides this immuneACCESS table in a form limited to in-frame rearrangements. Some clones are lacking; in checked studies, under half of them reflect an unresolved V gene, and why the rest are absent is not known. V, J and clone size were drawn from that table, and D and trimming were deduced from the DNA. The sample table records 70,000 or so clones; around nine tenths of these occur just once. Around 1.3% of the sample goes to the ten largest clones.

Each collaborating institution followed its own protocols to collect whole blood in K2EDTA tubes. For TCRbeta analysis, collaborator samples were shipped as frozen whole blood, as isolated PBMCs, or as DNA extracted from either sample type. V and J are truncated by 7 bases and 9 bases respectively, leaving an intervening sequence of 16 bases. Based on the germline V gene (reference sequence), the CDR1 and CDR2 sequences are LNHDA and SQIVND. Spanning cysteine to phenylalanine, the CDR3 consists of 14 amino acids. Here the CDR3 DNA is all that survives: 42 bases in frame from base 1. Comments on this clone: What this receptor recognizes is not known. No clone much larger than this one lies a single base away; base qualities are absent.

The chain employs TRBV19 and TRBJ1-6; no D gene call is confident. The receptor was derived from a human donor in a cohort sampled during active COVID-19. The sample consisted of peripheral blood. The CDR3 amino acid sequence is: CASMGGGLTSPLHF. The DNA sequence reads TGTGCCAGTATGGGTGGTGGACTGACTTCACCCCTCCACTTT.